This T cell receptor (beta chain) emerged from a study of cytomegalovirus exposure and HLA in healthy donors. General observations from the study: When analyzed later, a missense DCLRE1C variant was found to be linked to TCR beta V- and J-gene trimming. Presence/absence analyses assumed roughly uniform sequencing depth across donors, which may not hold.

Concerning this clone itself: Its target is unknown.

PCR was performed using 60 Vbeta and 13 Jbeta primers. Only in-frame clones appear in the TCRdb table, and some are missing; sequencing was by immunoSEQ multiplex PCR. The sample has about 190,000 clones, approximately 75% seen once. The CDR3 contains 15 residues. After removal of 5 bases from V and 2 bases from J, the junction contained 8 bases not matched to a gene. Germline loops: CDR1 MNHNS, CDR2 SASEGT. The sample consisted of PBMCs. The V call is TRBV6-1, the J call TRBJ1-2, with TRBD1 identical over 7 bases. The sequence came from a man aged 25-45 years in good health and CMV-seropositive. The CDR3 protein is CASSQQTGSNYGYTF. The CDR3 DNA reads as TGTGCCAGCAGTCAACAGACAGGGTCGAACTATGGCTACACCTTC.